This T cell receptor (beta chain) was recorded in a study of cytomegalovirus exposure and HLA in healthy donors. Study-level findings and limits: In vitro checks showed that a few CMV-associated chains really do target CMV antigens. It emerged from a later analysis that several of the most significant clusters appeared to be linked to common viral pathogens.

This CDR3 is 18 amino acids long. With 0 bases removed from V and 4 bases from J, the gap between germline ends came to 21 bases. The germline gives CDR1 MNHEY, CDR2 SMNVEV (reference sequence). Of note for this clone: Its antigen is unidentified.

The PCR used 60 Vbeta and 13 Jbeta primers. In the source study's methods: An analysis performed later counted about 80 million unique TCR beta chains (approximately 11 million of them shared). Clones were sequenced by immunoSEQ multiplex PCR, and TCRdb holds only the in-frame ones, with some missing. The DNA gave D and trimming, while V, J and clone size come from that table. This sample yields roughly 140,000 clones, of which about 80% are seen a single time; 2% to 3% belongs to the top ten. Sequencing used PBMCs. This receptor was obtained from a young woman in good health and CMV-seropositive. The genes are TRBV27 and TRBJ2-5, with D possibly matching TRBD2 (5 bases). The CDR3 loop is CASSLSPAGPAAGETQYF. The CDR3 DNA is TGTGCCAGCAGTTTATCGCCCGCCGGACCGGCGGCGGGAGAGACCCAGTACTTC.